This TCR beta chain was profiled in a study of cytomegalovirus exposure and HLA in healthy donors. For this clone: Its antigen remains unidentified.

PCR was performed using 60 Vbeta and 13 Jbeta primers. The table came from immunoSEQ multiplex PCR; TCRdb's copy has only in-frame clones and leaves some out. The sample carries 100,000 to 150,000 clones, roughly 80% recorded once. Study results and caveats: Through in vitro validation, three CMV-associated chains were shown to be specific for CMV antigens.

V was pared by 5 bases and J by 7 bases, with 7 bases of the junction left unmatched. The CDR3 has 14 residues. The germline CDR1 and CDR2 sequences are SGHRS and YFSETQ. This sequence originates from a female donor in good health and CMV-seronegative. Sample: PBMCs. The chain carries TRBV5-1 and TRBJ1-2; 11 nucleotides line up with TRBD1. CDR3 nucleotide sequence: TGCGCCAGCAGATTCCGGACAGGGGGCTCTGGCTACACCTTC. Translated, it gives CASRFRTGGSGYTF.